The 5 T cell receptor beta chains presented below share a single source sample, sequenced in a study of blood T cell repertoires in COVID-19. Measured with immunoSEQ multiplex PCR; TCRdb has only the in-frame clones, and not every one. The sample consists of some 110,000 clones, about four fifths of them appearing once. Sequences were obtained from peripheral blood. The receptor set was obtained from a man aged 55 to 70 with acute or convalescent COVID-19.

CDR3 amino acids: CASSLSLAGAGETQYF. CDR3 coding DNA: TGTGCCAGCAGCTTATCACTAGCGGGAGCAGGAGAGACCCAGTACTTC. The J gene is TRBJ2-5, the V gene TRBV11-2, with TRBD2 matching 11 bases. The J segment lost 4 bases and the V segment lost 2 bases, leaving 6 bases of the junction unmatched. The CDR3 is 16 residues long. Germline-derived CDR1 and CDR2 are SGHAT and FQNNGV.

The genes are TRBV11-2 and TRBJ2-4, with 8 positions matching TRBD1. CDR3 length: 12 residues. Trimming removed 11 bases from V and 6 bases from J; junction bases left unmatched: 6. Per the germline V gene, CDR1 is SGHAT and CDR2 is FQNNGV. The CDR3 nucleotides read TGTGCCGGAGGACAGGGTGTAAACATTCAGTACTTC. This gives the protein CAGGQGVNIQYF. The full variable domain, rest sourced from reference TRBV11-2 and TRBJ2-4, is EAGVAQSPRYKIIEKRQSVAFWCNPISGHATLYWYQQILGQGPKLLIQFQNNGVVDDSQLPKDRFSAERLKGVDSTLKIQPAKLEDSAVYLCAGGQGVNIQYFGAGTRLSVL.

This chain uses TRBV11-1 with TRBJ2-1; 7 bases line up with TRBD2. The CDR3 consists of 16 residues. The V segment lost 0 bases and the J segment 5 bases; nucleotides outside the gene matches: 7. The germline CDR1 and CDR2 sequences are SGHAT and FQDESV (reference sequence). The CDR3 reads CASSLARGLGDNEQFF. The CDR3 nucleotides read TGTGCCAGCAGCTTAGCTCGCGGACTAGGGGACAATGAGCAGTTCTTC.

The gene calls are TRBV10-1 and TRBJ2-3, with TRBD2 identical over 10 bases. The germline gives CDR1 WNHNN, CDR2 SYGVQD (reference sequence). Losses at the gene ends were 2 bases for V and 6 bases for J; bases not matched to a gene: 2. CDR3 length: 14 amino acids. The CDR3 loop reads CASSETSGIDTQYF. The CDR3 DNA sequence: TGCGCCAGCAGTGAGACTAGCGGGATTGATACGCAGTATTTT.

With respect to this clone: The same CDR3 can be traced to other DNA sequences in this sample. V usage is TRBV20-1 and J usage is TRBJ1-1; D is possibly TRBD1 (5 bases). CDR3 length: 12 amino acids. Germline V gene lookup returns CDR1 DFQATT and CDR2 SNEGSKA (reference sequence). Trimming cost V 3 bases and J 2 bases, with 7 bases left between them. In DNA, the CDR3 is TGCAGTGCTAGTCAGGGAAACACTGAAGCTTTCTTT. Amino acids: CSASQGNTEAFF.